The sequence of this T cell receptor beta chain was determined in a study of identical twins. TCRdb passed the 5' RACE reads through MiXCR, listing each CDR3 protein once. The data contain 250,000 or so distinct CDR3 sequences, approximately 11% of them singletons. The V and J ends lost 6 bases and 5 bases, in that order; junction bases with no gene match: 7. The germline gives CDR1 MNHEY, CDR2 SVGEGT. The CDR3 consists of 15 residues. This same sample was also part of a study on yellow fever vaccine responses in identical twins.

The clonotype comes from a woman under 30 in good health. The sequenced material came from memory (CD45RO+) T cells sorted from blood. The J gene is TRBJ2-7, the V gene TRBV6-2 or TRBV6-3, with 13 bases fitting TRBD2. Here the CDR3 reads CASRAGTSGTHEQYF. The CDR3 nucleotides read TGTGCCAGCAGGGCTGGGACTAGCGGGACCCACGAGCAGTACTTC.